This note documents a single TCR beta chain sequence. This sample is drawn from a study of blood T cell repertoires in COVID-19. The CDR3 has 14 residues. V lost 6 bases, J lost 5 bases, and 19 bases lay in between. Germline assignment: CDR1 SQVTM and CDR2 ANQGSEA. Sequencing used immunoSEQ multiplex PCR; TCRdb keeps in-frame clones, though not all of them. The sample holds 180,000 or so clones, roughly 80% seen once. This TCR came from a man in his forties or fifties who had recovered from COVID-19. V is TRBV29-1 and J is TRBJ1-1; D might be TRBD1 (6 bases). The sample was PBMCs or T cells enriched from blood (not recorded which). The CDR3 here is CSVWGLDWGTEAFF. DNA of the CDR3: TGCAGCGTATGGGGGCTGGATTGGGGAACTGAAGCTTTCTTT.